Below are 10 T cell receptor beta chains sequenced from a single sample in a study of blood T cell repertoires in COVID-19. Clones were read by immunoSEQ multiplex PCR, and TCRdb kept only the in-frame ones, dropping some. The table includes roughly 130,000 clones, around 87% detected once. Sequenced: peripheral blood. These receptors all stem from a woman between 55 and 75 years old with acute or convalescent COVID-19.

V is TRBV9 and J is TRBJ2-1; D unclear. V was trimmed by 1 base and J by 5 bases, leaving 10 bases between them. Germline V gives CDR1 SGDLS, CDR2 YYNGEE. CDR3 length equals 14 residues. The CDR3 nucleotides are TGTGCCAGCAGCGTAATGTACACCAACAATGAGCAGTTCTTC. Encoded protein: CASSVMYTNNEQFF.

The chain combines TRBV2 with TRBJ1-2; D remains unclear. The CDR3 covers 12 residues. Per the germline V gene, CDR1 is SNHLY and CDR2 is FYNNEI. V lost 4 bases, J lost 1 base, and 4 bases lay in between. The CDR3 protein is CASSASNYGYTF. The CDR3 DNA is TGTGCCAGCAGTGCCAGTAACTATGGCTACACCTTC.

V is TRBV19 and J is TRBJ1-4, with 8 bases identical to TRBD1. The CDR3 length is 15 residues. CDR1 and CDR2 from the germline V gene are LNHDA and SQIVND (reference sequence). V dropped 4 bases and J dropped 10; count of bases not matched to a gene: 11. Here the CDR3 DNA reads TGTGCCAGTAGTAAGGGGCACCTCGGACAGGGAAAACTGTTTTTT. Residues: CASSKGHLGQGKLFF.

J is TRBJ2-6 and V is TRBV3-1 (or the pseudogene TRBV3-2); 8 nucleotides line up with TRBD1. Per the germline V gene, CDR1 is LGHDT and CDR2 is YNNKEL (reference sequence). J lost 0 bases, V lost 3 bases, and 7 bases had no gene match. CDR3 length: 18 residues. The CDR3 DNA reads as TGTGCCAGCAGCCAGGGTGACAGGGGACCCTCTGGGGCCAACGTCCTGACTTTC. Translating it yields CASSQGDRGPSGANVLTF.

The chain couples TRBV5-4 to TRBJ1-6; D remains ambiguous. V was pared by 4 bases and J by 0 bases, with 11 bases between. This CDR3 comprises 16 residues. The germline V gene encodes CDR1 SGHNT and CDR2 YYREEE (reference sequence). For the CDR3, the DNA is TGTGCCAGCAGCCCCGAGACGGGCTCCTATAATTCACCCCTCCACTTT. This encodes CASSPETGSYNSPLHF.

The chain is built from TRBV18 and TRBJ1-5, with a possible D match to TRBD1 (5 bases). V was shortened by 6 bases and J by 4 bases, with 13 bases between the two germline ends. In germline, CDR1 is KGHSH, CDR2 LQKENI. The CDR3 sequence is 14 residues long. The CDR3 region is CASSRGGENQPQHF. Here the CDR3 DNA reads TGTGCCAGCTCTCGGGGGGGGGAAAATCAGCCCCAGCATTTT. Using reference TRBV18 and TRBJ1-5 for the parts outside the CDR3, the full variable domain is NAGVMQNPRHLVRRRGQEARLRCSPMKGHSHVYWYRQLPEEGLKFMVYLQKENIIDESGMPKERFSAEFPKEGPSILRIQQVVRGDSAAYFCASSRGGENQPQHFGDGTRLSIL.

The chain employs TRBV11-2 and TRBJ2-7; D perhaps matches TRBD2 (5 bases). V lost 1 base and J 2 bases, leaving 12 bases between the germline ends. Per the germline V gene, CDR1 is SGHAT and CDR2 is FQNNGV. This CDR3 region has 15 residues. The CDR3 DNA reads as TGTGCCAGCAGCTTAGGGCTAGCAAGGACCTACGAGCAGTACTTC. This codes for CASSLGLARTYEQYF.

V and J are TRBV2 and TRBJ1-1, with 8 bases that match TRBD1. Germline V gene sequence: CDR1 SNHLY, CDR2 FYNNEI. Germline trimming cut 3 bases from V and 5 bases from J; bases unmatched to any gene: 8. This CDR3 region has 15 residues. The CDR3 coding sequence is TGTGCCAGCAGTGAGGGTTACAGGGGGGGGACTGAAGCTTTCTTT. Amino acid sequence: CASSEGYRGGTEAFF.

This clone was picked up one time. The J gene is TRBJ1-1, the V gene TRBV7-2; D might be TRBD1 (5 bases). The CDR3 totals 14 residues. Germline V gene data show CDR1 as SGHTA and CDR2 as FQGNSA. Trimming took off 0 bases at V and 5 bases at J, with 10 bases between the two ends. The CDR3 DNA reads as TGTGCCAGCAGCTTAGCGCCAGGGCTGACTGAAGCTTTCTTT. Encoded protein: CASSLAPGLTEAFF.

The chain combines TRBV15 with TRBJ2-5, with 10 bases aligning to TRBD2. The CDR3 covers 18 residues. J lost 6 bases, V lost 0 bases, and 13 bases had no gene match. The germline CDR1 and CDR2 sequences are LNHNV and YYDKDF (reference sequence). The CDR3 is CATSRDKLLAGVRKTQYF. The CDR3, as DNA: TGTGCCACCAGCAGAGATAAATTGCTAGCGGGAGTGAGAAAGACCCAGTACTTC.